The table lists the clone carrying this T cell receptor (beta chain) with a few counts. This specimen comes from a study of shared T cell receptors in the human thymus. V lost 4 bases and J lost 3, with 8 bases in between. The length of the CDR3 is 12 residues. Assay used: immunoSEQ multiplex PCR; TCRdb lists only in-frame clones, some missing. The repertoire includes about 660,000 clones, over 75% of them detected once, and around 0.01% sits in the top ten. This sample was shared with a second study, whose subject was human thymus T cells. That report notes: Among the donors, all were healthy Finnish infants having corrective surgery for congenital heart defects.

The origin of this receptor is a boy younger than two with a congenital heart defect. Sequences were obtained from thymocytes. This chain joins TRBV5-3 and TRBJ2-7; TRBD2 is a possible D gene (5 bases). TRBV5-3 is assigned to the ORF class and has an uncertain function. The CDR3 reads CARSPDYYEQYF. In DNA form, the CDR3 reads TGTGCCAGAAGCCCAGACTACTACGAGCAGTACTTC.